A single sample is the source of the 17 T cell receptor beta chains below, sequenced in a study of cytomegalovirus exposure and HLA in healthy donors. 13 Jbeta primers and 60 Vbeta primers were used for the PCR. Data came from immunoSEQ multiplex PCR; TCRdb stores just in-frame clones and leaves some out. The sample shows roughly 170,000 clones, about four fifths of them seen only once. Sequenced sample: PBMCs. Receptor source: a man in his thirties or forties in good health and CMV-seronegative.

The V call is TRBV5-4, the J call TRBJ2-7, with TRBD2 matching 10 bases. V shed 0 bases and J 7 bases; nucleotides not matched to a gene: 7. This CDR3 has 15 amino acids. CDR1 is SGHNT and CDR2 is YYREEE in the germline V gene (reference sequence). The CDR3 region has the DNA TGTGCCAGCAGCTTGGCTAGCGGGGGACCTGGGGAGCAGTACTTC. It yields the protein CASSLASGGPGEQYF.

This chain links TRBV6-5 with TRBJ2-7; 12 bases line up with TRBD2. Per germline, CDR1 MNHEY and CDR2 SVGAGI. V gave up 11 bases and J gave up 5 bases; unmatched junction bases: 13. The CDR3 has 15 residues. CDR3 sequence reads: CAARTLAGGLDEQYF. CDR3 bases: TGTGCCGCCCGGACTCTAGCGGGGGGGCTCGACGAGCAGTACTTC.

The DNA for the CDR3 is TGTGCCAGCAGTTCACAGGGGACTGGGGCCAACGTCCTGACTTTC. It specifies CASSSQGTGANVLTF. The V and J genes are TRBV27 and TRBJ2-6, with TRBD1 matching 7 bases. J was trimmed by 2 bases and V by 4 bases; bases with no gene match: 2. In germline, CDR1 is MNHEY, CDR2 SMNVEV (reference sequence). The CDR3 consists of 15 residues.

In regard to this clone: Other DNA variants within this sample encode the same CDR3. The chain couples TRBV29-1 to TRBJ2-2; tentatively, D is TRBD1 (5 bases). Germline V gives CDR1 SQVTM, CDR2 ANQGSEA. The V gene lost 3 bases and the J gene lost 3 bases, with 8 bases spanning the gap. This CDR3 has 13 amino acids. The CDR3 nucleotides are TGCAGCGTTGACCAGGGTTACACCGGGGAGCTGTTTTTT. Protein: CSVDQGYTGELFF.

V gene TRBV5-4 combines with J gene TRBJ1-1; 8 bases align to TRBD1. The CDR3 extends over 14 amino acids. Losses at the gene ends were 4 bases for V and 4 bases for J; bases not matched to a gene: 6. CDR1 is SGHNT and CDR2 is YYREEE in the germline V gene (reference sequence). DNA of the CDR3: TGTGCCAGCAGCCCGGCGGACAGGGCCACTGAAGCTTTCTTT. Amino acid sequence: CASSPADRATEAFF.

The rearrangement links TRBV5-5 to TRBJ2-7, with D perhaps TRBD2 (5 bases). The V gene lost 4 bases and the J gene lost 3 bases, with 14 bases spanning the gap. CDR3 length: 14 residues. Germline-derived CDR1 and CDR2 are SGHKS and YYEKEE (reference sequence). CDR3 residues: CASSQADGNYEQYF. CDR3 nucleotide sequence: TGTGCCAGCAGCCAAGCCGACGGGAACTACGAGCAGTACTTC.

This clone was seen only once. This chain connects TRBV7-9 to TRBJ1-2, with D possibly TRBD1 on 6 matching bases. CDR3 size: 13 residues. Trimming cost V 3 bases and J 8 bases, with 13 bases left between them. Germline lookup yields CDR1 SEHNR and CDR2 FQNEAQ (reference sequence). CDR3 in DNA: TGTGCCAGCAGCTTTGCCAGGGGTTACGGCTACACCTTC. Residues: CASSFARGYGYTF.

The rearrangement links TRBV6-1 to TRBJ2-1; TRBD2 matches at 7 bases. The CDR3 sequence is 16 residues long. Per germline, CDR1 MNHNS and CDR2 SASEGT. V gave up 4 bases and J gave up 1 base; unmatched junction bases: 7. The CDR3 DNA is TGTGCCAGCAGTGCGGCCAGCGGGGTTTCCTACAATGAGCAGTTCTTC. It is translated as CASSAASGVSYNEQFF.

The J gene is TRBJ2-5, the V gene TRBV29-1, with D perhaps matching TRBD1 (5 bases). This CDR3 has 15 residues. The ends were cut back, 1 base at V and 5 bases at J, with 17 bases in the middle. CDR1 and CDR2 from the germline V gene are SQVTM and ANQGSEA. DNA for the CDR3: TGCAGCGTTGAAGGTCAGGGTGGCCGTTGGGAGACCCAGTACTTC. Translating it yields CSVEGQGGRWETQYF.

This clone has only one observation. In nucleotides, the CDR3 is TGTGCCAGCAGCGTAGGGGTAGGGGCGGAGACCCAGTACTTC. Its translation is CASSVGVGAETQYF. The chain joins TRBV9 to TRBJ2-5; D is possibly TRBD1 (5 bases). Germline V gene lookup returns CDR1 SGDLS and CDR2 YYNGEE. CDR3 size: 14 residues. The germline V and J ends were trimmed by 0 bases and 5 bases, with 11 bases remaining between them. Full variable domain (remainder filled in from reference TRBV9 and TRBJ2-5): DSGVTQTPKHLITATGQRVTLRCSPRSGDLSVYWYQQSLDQGLQFLIQYYNGEERAKGNILERFSAQQFPDLHSELNLSSLELGDSALYFCASSVGVGAETQYFGPGTRLLVL.

CDR3 loop: CASTTLAVYGYTF. The CDR3 region has the DNA TGTGCCAGCACCACCCTGGCGGTTTATGGCTACACCTTC. The chain is built from TRBV28 and TRBJ1-2; no clear D. V was pared by 7 bases and J by 5 bases, with 14 bases between. This CDR3 is 13 amino acids long. Germline CDR1 is MDHEN and CDR2 is SYDVKM.

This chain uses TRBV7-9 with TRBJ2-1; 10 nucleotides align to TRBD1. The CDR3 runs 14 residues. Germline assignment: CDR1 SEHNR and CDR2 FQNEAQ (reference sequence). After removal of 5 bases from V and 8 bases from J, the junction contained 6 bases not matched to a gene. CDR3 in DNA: TGTGCCAGCAGCCGCCGGGACAGGGGTGATGAGCAGTTCTTC. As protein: CASSRRDRGDEQFF. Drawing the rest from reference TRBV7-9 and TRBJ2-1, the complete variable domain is DTGVSQNPRHKITKRGQNVTFRCDPISEHNRLYWYRQTLGQGPEFLTYFQNEAQLEKSRLLSDRFSAERPKGSFSTLEIQRTEQGDSAMYLCASSRRDRGDEQFFGPGTRLTVL.

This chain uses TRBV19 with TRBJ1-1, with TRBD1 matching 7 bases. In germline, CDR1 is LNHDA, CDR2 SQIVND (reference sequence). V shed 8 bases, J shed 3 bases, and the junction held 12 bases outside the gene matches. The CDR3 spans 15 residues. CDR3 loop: CASFPESGGHTEAFF. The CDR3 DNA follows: TGTGCCAGTTTCCCCGAGTCAGGGGGGCACACTGAAGCTTTCTTT.

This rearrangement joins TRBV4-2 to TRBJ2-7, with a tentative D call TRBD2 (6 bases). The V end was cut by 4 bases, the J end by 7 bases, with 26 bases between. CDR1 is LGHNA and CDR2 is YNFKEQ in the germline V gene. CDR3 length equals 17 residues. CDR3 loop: CASSPLEGEGGVGEQYF. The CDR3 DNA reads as TGTGCCAGCAGCCCCTTGGAGGGAGAGGGAGGTGTTGGAGAGCAGTACTTC.

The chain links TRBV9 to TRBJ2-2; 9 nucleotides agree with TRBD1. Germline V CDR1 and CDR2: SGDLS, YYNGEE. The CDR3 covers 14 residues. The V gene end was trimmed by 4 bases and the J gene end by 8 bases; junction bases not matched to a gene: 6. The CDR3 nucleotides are TGTGCCAGCAGCCCTCGGACAGGGGATGGGGAGCTGTTTTTT. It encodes CASSPRTGDGELFF. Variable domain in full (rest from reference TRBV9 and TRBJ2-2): DSGVTQTPKHLITATGQRVTLRCSPRSGDLSVYWYQQSLDQGLQFLIQYYNGEERAKGNILERFSAQQFPDLHSELNLSSLELGDSALYFCASSPRTGDGELFFGEGSRLTVL.

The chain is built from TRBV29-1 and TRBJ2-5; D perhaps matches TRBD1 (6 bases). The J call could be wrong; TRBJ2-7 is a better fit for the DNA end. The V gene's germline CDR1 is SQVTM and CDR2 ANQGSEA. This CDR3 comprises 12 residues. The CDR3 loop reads CSVNTGMDEQYF. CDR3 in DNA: TGCAGCGTCAATACAGGGATGGACGAGCAGTACTTC.

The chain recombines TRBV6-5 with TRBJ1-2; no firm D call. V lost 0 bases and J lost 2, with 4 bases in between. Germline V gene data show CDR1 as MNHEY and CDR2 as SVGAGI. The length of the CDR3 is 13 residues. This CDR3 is CASSYSGNYGYTF. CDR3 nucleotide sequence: TGTGCCAGCAGTTACTCCGGGAACTATGGCTACACCTTC.